This T cell receptor beta chain was observed in a study of glioma-infiltrating T cells after dendritic cell vaccination. Study in general: Dendritic cell vaccine was injected intradermally three times, biweekly.

Sequencing used immunoSEQ multiplex PCR; TCRdb keeps in-frame clones, though not all of them. The repertoire holds about 92,000 clones, approximately 84% seen once, with about 15% in the top ten. Fresh-frozen tumor tissue and more than two years of survival data were available for all. The junction had 9 bases not matched to a gene; V was cut back by 6 bases and J by 3 bases. This CDR3 has 15 amino acids. Germline-derived CDR1 and CDR2 are MDHEN and SYDVKM. A note on this clone: The sample has other DNA sequences that encode this CDR3 too.

The chain is built from TRBV28 and TRBJ2-7; 9 bases are a match to TRBD1. The sample in question was blood, obtained before dendritic cell vaccination. The sequence was collected from a human donor with glioblastoma. The CDR3 spells CASSPPDRGDYEQYF. CDR3 DNA sequence: TGTGCCAGCAGCCCCCCTGACAGGGGGGACTACGAGCAGTACTTC.